This T cell receptor (beta chain) was sequenced in a study of T cell responses to AZD1222 COVID-19 vaccine. Whole-study findings and limits: Unmutated variant regions are reportedly targeted by nearly half of spike-specific TCRs. Across spike, vaccine-associated CD4 TCRs were found, dominant at 160-218 and 743-854.

Clones were sequenced by immunoSEQ multiplex PCR, and TCRdb holds only the in-frame ones, with some missing. Of 150,000 to 200,000 clones listed, approximately 92% are singletons. The CDR3 extends over 16 amino acids. Germline V gene lookup returns CDR1 SGHTA and CDR2 FQGNSA. V was cut by 1 base and J by 5 bases, with 17 bases left in between. Turning to this clone: What it recognizes is unknown.

This clonotype originated in an adult who received the MenACWY meningococcal vaccine as a control. This chain joins TRBV7-2 and TRBJ1-1; D is unclear. Sequences were derived from peripheral blood, sampled 28 days after the second dose of the MenACWY control vaccine. This CDR3 reads CASSLGLAGPRTEAFF. The DNA of the CDR3 is TGTGCCAGCAGCTTAGGACTAGCAGGACCCCGGACTGAAGCTTTCTTT.